This T cell receptor (beta chain) was identified during a study of T cell repertoires in cytomegalovirus infection. Across the study: Selected CMV epitopes included recently identified HLA-C-restricted ones as well as well-studied HLA-B-restricted ones. CMV infection and matching HLA type were both indicated by public TCR beta signatures.

CDR3 length: 17 amino acids. Losses at the gene ends were 2 bases for V and 3 bases for J; bases not matched to a gene: 6. Germline loops: CDR1 MNHEY, CDR2 SVGEGT. With regard to this clonotype: Its antigen is currently unknown.

Via MiXCR, TCRdb re-called the reads, giving one row per CDR3 protein. The table has about 830,000 distinct CDR3 sequences, about 33% seen once. Study results and limitations: There were carriers of CMV plus the relevant HLA, and cumulative public TCR beta family frequency identified them. CMV-specific HLA-C-restricted TCR beta clonotypes dominated the ex vivo response.

This clonotype was sampled from a human donor in good health (CMV status not recorded). Some clones in this sample may be carry-over from other donors' samples. J is TRBJ2-3 and V is TRBV6-2 or TRBV6-3, with TRBD2 matching 12 bases. The sample was cultured CD8+ T cells from PBMCs, taken from culture after CMV antigen stimulation. The CDR3 region is CASSYLPSGGATDTQYF. CDR3 nucleotides: TGTGCCAGCAGTTACCTGCCTAGCGGGGGGGCAACAGATACGCAGTATTTT.